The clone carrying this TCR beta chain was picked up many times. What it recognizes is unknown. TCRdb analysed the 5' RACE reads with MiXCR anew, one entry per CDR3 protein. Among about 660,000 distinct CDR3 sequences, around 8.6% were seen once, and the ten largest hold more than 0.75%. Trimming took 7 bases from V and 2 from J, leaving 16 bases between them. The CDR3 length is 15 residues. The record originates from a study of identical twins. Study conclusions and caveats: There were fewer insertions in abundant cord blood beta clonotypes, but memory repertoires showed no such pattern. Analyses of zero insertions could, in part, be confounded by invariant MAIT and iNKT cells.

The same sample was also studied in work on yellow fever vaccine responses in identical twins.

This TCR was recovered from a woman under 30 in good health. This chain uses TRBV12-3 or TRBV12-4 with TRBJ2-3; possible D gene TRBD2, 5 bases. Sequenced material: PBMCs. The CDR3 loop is CASTASGEITDTQYF. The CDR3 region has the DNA TGTGCCAGCACGGCCAGCGGAGAGATCACAGATACGCAGTATTTT.